This is a list of T cell receptor beta chains from one sample in a study of low-dose radiotherapy and immunotherapy resistance in tumors. TCRdb re-derived calls from the reads in MiXCR, one entry per CDR3 protein. The table includes 70,000 to 90,000 distinct CDR3 sequences, 15% to 20% detected once. Sequencing used PBMCs, obtained before treatment. These TCRs come from a male donor with prostate cancer. The CDR3 runs from the conserved cysteine through the conserved F or W. D genes are given only for firm matches. The size of a clone is reported for some rows only, either as once, few or many, or as a class for expanded clones.

size: -; D: TRBD2; J: TRBJ2-1; V: TRBV5-1; DNA: TGCGCCAGCAGCCTCGGGCTAGCGGCCTCCTACAATGAGCAGTTCTTC; CDR3: CASSLGLAASYNEQFF
size: -; D: -; J: TRBJ1-2; V: TRBV6-5; DNA: TGTGCCAGCAGTACCCCGGGGGGGCCTTATGGCTACACCTTC; CDR3: CASSTPGGPYGYTF
size: once; D: TRBD1; J: TRBJ2-1; V: TRBV6-4; DNA: TGTGCCAGCAGTGTGACACAGGGGTACAATGAGCAGTTCTTC; CDR3: CASSVTQGYNEQFF
size: many; D: -; J: TRBJ2-5; V: TRBV29-1; DNA: TGCAGCGTTGATAACCGCTACCAAGAGACCCAGTACTTC; CDR3: CSVDNRYQETQYF
size: many; D: TRBD1; J: TRBJ2-7; V: TRBV18; DNA: TGTGCCAGCTCACCAGGGACAGGGGAGAGAGAGCAGTACTTC; CDR3: CASSPGTGEREQYF
size: many; D: -; J: TRBJ2-1; V: TRBV9; DNA: TGTGCCAGCAGCGTAGAGTGGACTACGAACAATGAGCAGTTCTTC; CDR3: CASSVEWTTNNEQFF
size: many; D: TRBD2; J: TRBJ2-1; V: TRBV12-3/TRBV12-4; DNA: TGTGCCAGCAGGAGGACTAGCGGGGGGAACAATGAGCAGTTCTTC; CDR3: CASRRTSGGNNEQFF
size: many; D: -; J: TRBJ2-6; V: TRBV18; DNA: TGTGCCAGCTCACCGATTGAACTCTCTGGGGCCAACGTCCTGACTTTC; CDR3: CASSPIELSGANVLTF
size: -; D: TRBD2; J: TRBJ2-3; V: TRBV10-3; DNA: TGTGCCATCACGACTAGCGCGACAGATACGCAGTATTTT; CDR3: CAITTSATDTQYF
size: many; D: TRBD1; J: TRBJ1-1; V: TRBV7-2; DNA: TGTGCCAGCAGCTTTCATCGGCAGGGGGGGACTGAAGCTTTCTTT; CDR3: CASSFHRQGGTEAFF
size: -; D: -; J: TRBJ2-6; V: TRBV7-3; DNA: TGTGCCAGCAGCTCCCTTGGTGGGGCCAACGTCCTGACTTTC; CDR3: CASSSLGGANVLTF
size: many; D: -; J: TRBJ2-5; V: TRBV20-1; DNA: TGCAGTGCTGGACCAGACGGACGTTTAGGGACCCAGTACTTC; CDR3: CSAGPDGRLGTQYF
size: many; D: TRBD2; J: TRBJ2-1; V: TRBV2; DNA: TGTGCCAGCAGGGTTAGCGGGGGATTTTACAATGAGCAGTTCTTC; CDR3: CASRVSGGFYNEQFF
size: once; D: -; J: TRBJ1-1; V: TRBV6-8; DNA: TGTGCCAGCAGTGAAGACTTATCCAGAAGTGATTTCTTT; CDR3: CASSEDLSRSDFF
size: many; D: -; J: TRBJ2-2; V: TRBV6-1; DNA: TGTGCCAGCAGTGAAGCCCCCGGGACACTATTTGCGAACACCGGGGAGCTGTTTTTT; CDR3: CASSEAPGTLFANTGELFF
size: many; D: TRBD2; J: TRBJ2-5; V: TRBV3-1; DNA: TGTGCCAGCAGCCAAGATTACCGACTAGCGGGAGCTCAAGAGACCCAGTACTTC; CDR3: CASSQDYRLAGAQETQYF
size: many; D: -; J: TRBJ1-1; V: TRBV3-1; DNA: TGTGCCAGCAGCCATTCAGGGGAAGCTTTCTTT; CDR3: CASSHSGEAFF
size: -; D: -; J: TRBJ1-1; V: TRBV10-1; DNA: TGCGCCAGCAGACCGGACGGGAACACTGAAGCTTTCTTT; CDR3: CASRPDGNTEAFF
size: many; D: TRBD1; J: TRBJ2-3; V: TRBV5-1; DNA: TGCGCCAGCAGCCGAGAGGACAGGGGCACAGATACGCAGTATTTT; CDR3: CASSREDRGTDTQYF
size: medium-sized; D: -; J: TRBJ2-3; V: TRBV28; DNA: TGTGCCAGCAGTCAACCGGGGGCCACAGATACGCAGTATTTT; CDR3: CASSQPGATDTQYF
size: -; D: -; J: TRBJ2-2; V: TRBV9; DNA: TGTGCCAGCAGCGTTGGCCACATGAACACCGGGGAGCTGTTTTTT; CDR3: CASSVGHMNTGELFF
size: -; D: -; J: TRBJ2-5; V: TRBV11-1; DNA: TGTGCCAGCAGTCCCCGTGTCGAGGGCGCACGGGAGACCCAGTACTTC; CDR3: CASSPRVEGARETQYF
size: many; D: -; J: TRBJ1-1; V: TRBV29-1; DNA: TGCAGCGCCTCTATGGACAGCATGAACACTGAAGCTTTCTTT; CDR3: CSASMDSMNTEAFF
size: many; D: TRBD1; J: TRBJ1-5; V: TRBV2; DNA: TGTGCCAGCAGCCGGGACAGGGGAACTCAGCCCCAGCATTTT; CDR3: CASSRDRGTQPQHF
size: many; D: -; J: TRBJ1-2; V: TRBV20-1; DNA: TGCAGTGCAATAGAGCAGGGACAATTGGGCTACACCTTC; CDR3: CSAIEQGQLGYTF
size: many; D: TRBD1; J: TRBJ1-2; V: TRBV29-1; DNA: TGCAGCGTTGAAAGGGACAGGGGACGTGGCTACACCTTC; CDR3: CSVERDRGRGYTF
size: -; D: TRBD2; J: TRBJ2-3; V: TRBV2; DNA: TGTGCCAATCCTAGCGGGGATACGCAGTATTTT; CDR3: CANPSGDTQYF